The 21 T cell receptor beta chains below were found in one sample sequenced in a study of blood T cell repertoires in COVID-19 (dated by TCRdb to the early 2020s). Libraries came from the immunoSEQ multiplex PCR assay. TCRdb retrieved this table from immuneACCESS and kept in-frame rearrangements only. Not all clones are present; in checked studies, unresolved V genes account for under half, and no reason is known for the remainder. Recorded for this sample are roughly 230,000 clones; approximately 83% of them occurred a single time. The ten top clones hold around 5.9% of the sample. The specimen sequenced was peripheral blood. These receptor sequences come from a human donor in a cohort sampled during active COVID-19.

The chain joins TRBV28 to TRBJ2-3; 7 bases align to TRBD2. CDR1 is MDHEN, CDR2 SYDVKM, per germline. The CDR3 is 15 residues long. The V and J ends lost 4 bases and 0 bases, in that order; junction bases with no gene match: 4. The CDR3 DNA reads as TGTGCCAGCAGTTCTAGCGGAGCTAGCACAGATACGCAGTATTTT. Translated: CASSSSGASTDTQYF.

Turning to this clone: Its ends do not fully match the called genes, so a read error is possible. CDR3 sequence reads: CASSLRGDGFTDSYEQYF. For the CDR3, the DNA is TGTGCTAGCAGCTTACGCGGGGATGGGTTCACGGACTCCTACGAGCAGTACTTC. The chain couples TRBV7-7 to TRBJ2-7; possibly TRBD2 for D (6 bases). The CDR3 has 18 residues. Per the germline V gene, CDR1 is SSHAT and CDR2 is FNYEAQ (reference sequence).

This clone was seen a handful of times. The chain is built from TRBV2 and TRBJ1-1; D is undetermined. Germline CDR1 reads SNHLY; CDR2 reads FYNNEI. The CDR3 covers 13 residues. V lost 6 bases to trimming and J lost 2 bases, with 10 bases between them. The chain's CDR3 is CASRRERNTEAFF. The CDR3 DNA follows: TGTGCCAGCAGAAGGGAGAGAAACACTGAAGCTTTCTTT.

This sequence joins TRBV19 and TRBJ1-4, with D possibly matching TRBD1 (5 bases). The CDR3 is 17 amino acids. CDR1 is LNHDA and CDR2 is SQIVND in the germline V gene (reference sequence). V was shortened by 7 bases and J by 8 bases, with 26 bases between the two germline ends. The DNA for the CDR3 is TGTGCCAGTACTCGGGACTGGGCGGCCCTACGGACCGAAAAACTGTTTTTT. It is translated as CASTRDWAALRTEKLFF.

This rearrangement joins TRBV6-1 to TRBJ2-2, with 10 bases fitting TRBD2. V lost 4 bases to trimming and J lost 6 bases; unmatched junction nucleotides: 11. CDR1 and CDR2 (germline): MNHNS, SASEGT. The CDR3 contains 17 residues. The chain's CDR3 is CASSVAFSSGRAGELFF. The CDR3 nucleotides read TGTGCCAGCAGTGTAGCTTTCTCTAGCGGGAGAGCCGGGGAGCTGTTTTTT.

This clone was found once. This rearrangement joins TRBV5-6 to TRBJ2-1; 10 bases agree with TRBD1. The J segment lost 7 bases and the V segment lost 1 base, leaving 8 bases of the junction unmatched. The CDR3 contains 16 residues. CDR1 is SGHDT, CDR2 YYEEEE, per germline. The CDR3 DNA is TGTGCCAGCAGCTTGACCCCTAGGACAGGGGGAAATGAGCAGTTCTTC. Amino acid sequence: CASSLTPRTGGNEQFF.

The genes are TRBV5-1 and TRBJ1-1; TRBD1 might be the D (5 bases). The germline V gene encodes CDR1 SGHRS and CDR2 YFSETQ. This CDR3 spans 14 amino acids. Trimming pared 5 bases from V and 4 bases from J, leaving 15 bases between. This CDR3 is CASRQGSRGTEAFF. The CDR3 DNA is TGCGCCAGCAGGCAGGGTTCTAGGGGCACTGAAGCTTTCTTT.

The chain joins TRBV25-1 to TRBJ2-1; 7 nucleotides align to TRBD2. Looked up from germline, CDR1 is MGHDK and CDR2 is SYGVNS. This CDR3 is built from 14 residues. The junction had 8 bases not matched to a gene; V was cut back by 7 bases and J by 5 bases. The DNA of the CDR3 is TGTGCCAGCACAGGACTAGAATCCCACAATGAGCAGTTCTTC. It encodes CASTGLESHNEQFF.

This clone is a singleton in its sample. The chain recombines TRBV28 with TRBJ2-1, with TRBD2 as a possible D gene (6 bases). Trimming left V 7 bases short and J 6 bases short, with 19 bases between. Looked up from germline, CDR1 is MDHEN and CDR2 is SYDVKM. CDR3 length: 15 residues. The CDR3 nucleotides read TGTGCCAGCACCCCACGGGGGAGAGTAGGCAATGAGCAGTTCTTC. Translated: CASTPRGRVGNEQFF.

For the CDR3, the DNA is TGTGCCAGCAGTTTAGACAGTCGAGATACGCAGTATTTT. Translated: CASSLDSRDTQYF. The chain carries TRBV12-3 or TRBV12-4 and TRBJ2-3, with D unresolved. The ends were cut back, 1 base at V and 5 bases at J, with 7 bases in the middle. There are 13 residues in the CDR3.

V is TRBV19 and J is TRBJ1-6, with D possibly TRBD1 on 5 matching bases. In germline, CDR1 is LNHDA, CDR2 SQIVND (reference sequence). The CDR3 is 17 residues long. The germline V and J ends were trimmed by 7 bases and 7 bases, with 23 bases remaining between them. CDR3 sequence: CASNDSQPRRMNSPLHF. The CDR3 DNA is TGTGCCAGTAACGACAGCCAACCGAGAAGGATGAATTCACCCCTCCACTTT. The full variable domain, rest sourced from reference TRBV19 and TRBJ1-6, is DGGITQSPKYLFRKEGQNVTLSCEQNLNHDAMYWYRQDPGQGLRLIYYSQIVNDFQKGDIAEGYSVSREKKESFPLTVTSAQKNPTAFYLCASNDSQPRRMNSPLHFGNGTRLTVT.

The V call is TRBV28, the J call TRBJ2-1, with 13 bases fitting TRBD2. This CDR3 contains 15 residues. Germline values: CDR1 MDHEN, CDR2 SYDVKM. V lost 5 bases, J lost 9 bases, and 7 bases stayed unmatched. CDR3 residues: CASSTGTSGKVEQFF. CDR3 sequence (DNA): TGTGCCAGCAGTACCGGGACTAGCGGGAAGGTTGAGCAGTTCTTC. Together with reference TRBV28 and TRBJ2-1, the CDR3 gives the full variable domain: DVKVTQSSRYLVKRTGEKVFLECVQDMDHENMFWYRQDPGLGLRLIYFSYDVKMKEKGDIPEGYSVSREKKERFSLILESASTNQTSMYLCASSTGTSGKVEQFFGPGTRLTVL.

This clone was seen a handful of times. The CDR3 reads CASSAEAPGRGNTIYF. CDR3 nucleotide sequence: TGTGCCAGCAGCGCCGAGGCCCCCGGCCGCGGAAACACCATATATTTT. The J gene is TRBJ1-3, the V gene TRBV9; D remains unclear. V dropped 3 bases and J dropped 4 bases, with 17 bases sitting between them. The germline CDR1 and CDR2 sequences are SGDLS and YYNGEE. This CDR3 is built from 16 residues.

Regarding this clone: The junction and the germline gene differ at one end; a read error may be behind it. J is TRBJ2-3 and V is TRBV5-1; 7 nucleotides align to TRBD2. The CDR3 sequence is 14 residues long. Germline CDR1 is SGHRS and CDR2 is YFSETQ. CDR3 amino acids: CASTLGRETDTQYF. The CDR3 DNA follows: TGCGCCAGCACCTTGGGGAGGGAGACAGATACGCAGTATTTT.

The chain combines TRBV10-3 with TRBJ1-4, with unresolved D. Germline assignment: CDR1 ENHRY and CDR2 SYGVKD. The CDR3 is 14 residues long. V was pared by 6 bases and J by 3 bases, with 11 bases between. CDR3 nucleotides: TGTGCCATCAGCACGGGGAAGTCTAATGAAAAACTGTTTTTT. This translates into CAISTGKSNEKLFF.

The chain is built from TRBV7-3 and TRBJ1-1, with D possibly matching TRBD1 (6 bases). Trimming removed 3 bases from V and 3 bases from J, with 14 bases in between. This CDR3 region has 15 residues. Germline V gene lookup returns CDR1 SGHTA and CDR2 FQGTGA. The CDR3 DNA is TGTGCCAGCAGCTTTTCGGGGGGCATCGACACTGAAGCTTTCTTT. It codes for CASSFSGGIDTEAFF.

CDR3 in DNA: TGCGCCAGCAGCCTTACCACAGGGGCGGCCGGGGAGCTGTTTTTT. This encodes CASSLTTGAAGELFF. The chain employs TRBV5-1 and TRBJ2-2, with TRBD1 matching 7 bases. CDR3 length: 15 amino acids. Germline V gene sequence: CDR1 SGHRS, CDR2 YFSETQ. V lost 4 bases, J lost 6 bases, and 9 bases stayed unmatched. The full variable domain, in which reference TRBV5-1 and TRBJ2-2 provide the parts outside the CDR3, is KAGVTQTPRYLIKTRGQQVTLSCSPISGHRSVSWYQQTPGQGLQFLFEYFSETQRNKGNFPGRFSGRQFSNSRSEMNVSTLELGDSALYLCASSLTTGAAGELFFGEGSRLTVL.

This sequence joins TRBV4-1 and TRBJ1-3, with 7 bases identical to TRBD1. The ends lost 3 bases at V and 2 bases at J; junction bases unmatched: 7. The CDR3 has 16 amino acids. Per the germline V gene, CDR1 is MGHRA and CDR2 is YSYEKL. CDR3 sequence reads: CASSQPGQTPGNTIYF. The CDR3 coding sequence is TGCGCCAGCAGCCAGCCGGGACAGACTCCTGGAAACACCATATATTTT.

CDR3 sequence: CASSGQKNTEAFF. In nucleotides, the CDR3 is TGTGCCAGCTCTGGACAGAAGAACACTGAAGCTTTCTTT. V and J are TRBV6-5 and TRBJ1-1; maybe TRBD1 (6 bases). The CDR3 totals 13 residues. Germline V gene lookup returns CDR1 MNHEY and CDR2 SVGAGI. V shed 8 bases and J shed 1 base, with 11 bases lying between them.

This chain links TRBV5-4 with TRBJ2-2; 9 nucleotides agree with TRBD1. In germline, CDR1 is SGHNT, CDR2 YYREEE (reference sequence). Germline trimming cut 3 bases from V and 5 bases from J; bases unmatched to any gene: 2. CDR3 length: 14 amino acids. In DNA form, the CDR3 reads TGTGCCAGCAGCTGGACAGGGGCAACCGGGGAGCTGTTTTTT. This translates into CASSWTGATGELFF.

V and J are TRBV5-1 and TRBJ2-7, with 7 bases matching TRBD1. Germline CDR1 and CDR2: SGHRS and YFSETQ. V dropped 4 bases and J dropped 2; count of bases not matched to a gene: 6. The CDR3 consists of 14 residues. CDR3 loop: CASSLTGVTYEQYF. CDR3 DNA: TGCGCCAGCAGCCTCACAGGGGTCACCTACGAGCAGTACTTC. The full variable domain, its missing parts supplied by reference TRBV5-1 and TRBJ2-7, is KAGVTQTPRYLIKTRGQQVTLSCSPISGHRSVSWYQQTPGQGLQFLFEYFSETQRNKGNFPGRFSGRQFSNSRSEMNVSTLELGDSALYLCASSLTGVTYEQYFGPGTRLTVT.